This T cell receptor beta chain originates from a study of cytomegalovirus exposure and HLA in healthy donors. The germline CDR1 and CDR2 sequences are SGHRS and YFSETQ. This CDR3 is built from 12 residues. Trimming stripped 0 bases from V and 9 bases from J, with 7 bases between. To note about this clone: Its antigen is not identified.

Findings of the study overall: Relative to the approximately 670-donor mean, N-insertions were reportedly fewer in an Asian-associated ancestry cluster in a later analysis.

The PCR made use of 60 Vbeta and 13 Jbeta primers. Libraries were prepared by immunoSEQ multiplex PCR; TCRdb keeps only in-frame clonotypes and omits some of them. The profile shows some 99,000 clones, approximately 80% of them singletons. The clonotype comes from a young woman in good health and CMV-seronegative. Material: PBMCs. The rearrangement uses TRBV5-1 and TRBJ2-1, with D unclear. The DNA for the CDR3 is TGCGCCAGCAGCTTGGGAGTCCCTGAGCAGTTCTTC. It specifies CASSLGVPEQFF.